This TCR beta chain was sequenced during a study of blood T cell repertoires in COVID-19. TCRdb's table, derived via immunoSEQ multiplex PCR, lists solely in-frame clones and lacks some. This table has some 36,000 clones, approximately 90% appearing once. CDR1 and CDR2 from the germline V gene are LNHDA and SQIVND (reference sequence). CDR3 length equals 14 residues. Trimming took off 7 bases at V and 1 base at J, with 10 bases between the two ends. Sequences were obtained from peripheral blood. The rearrangement joins TRBV19 to TRBJ2-2; D perhaps matches TRBD2 (5 bases). This TCR derives from a man between 60 and 75 years old with active or convalescent COVID-19. DNA for the CDR3: TGTGCCAGTACTAGACGGGAGAACACCGGGGAGCTGTTTTTT. The encoded protein is CASTRRENTGELFF.